This TCR beta chain emerged from a study of blood T cell repertoires in COVID-19. In the study overall: Samples came from the United States, Italy and Spain, spanning acute and convalescent COVID-19. PBMCs, B-cell-depleted T cells, or T cells were the source of the cDNA or gDNA that made up the material.

Either two negative PCRs, clearance, or symptom resolution qualified Cohort 3 donors as recovered. Authors' data handling: Reference gene primer amplification gave estimated nucleated cell counts. Method: immunoSEQ multiplex PCR; TCRdb's copy keeps in-frame clones and lacks some. Clone size and V and J calls were adopted from that table, with D and trimming inferred from the DNA. The sample consists of 190,000 or so clones, about nine tenths of them appearing once. The receptor was isolated from a woman younger than 45 who had recovered from COVID-19. The sequencing sample was made of PBMCs or T cells enriched from blood (not recorded which).

This CDR3 is CASSFQGVGELFF. CDR3 DNA: TGTGCCAGCAGTTTCCAGGGGGTCGGGGAGCTGTTTTTT. This chain connects TRBV27 to TRBJ2-2; 7 bases agree with TRBD1. Trimming removed 3 bases from V and 7 bases from J; junction bases left unmatched: 2. The CDR3 totals 13 residues. Germline CDR1 is MNHEY and CDR2 is SMNVEV (reference sequence).